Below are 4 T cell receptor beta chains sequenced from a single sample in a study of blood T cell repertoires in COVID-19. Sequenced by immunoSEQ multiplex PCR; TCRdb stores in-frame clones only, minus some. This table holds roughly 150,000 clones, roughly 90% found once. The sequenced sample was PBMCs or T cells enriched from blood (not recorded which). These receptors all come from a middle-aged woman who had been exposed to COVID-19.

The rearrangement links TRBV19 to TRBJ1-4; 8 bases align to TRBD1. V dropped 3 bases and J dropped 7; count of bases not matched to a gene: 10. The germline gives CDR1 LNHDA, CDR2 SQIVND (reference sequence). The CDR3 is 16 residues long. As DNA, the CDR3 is TGTGCCAGTAGTATTAGAGGTGGACAGGGAAGTGAAAAACTGTTTTTT. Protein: CASSIRGGQGSEKLFF.

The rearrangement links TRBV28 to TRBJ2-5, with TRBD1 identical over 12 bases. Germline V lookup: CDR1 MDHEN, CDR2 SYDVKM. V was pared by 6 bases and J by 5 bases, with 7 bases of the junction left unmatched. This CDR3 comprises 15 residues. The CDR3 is CASSRGTGGPETQYF. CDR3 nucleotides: TGTGCCAGCAGCCGGGGGACAGGGGGCCCCGAGACCCAGTACTTC.

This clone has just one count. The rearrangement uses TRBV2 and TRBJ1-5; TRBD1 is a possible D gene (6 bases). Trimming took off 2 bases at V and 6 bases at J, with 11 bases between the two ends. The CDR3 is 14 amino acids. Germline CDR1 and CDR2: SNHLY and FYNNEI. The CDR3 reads CASSEQGWGQPQHF. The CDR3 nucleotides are TGTGCCAGCAGTGAACAGGGGTGGGGTCAGCCCCAGCATTTT.

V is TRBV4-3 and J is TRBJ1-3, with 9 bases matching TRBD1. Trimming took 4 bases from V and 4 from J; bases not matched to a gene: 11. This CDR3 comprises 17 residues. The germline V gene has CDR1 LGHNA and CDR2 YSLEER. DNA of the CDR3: TGCGCCAGCAGCCCAACCAGGGGACAGGGTTCAGGAAACACCATATATTTT. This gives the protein CASSPTRGQGSGNTIYF.